The source of this T cell receptor beta chain is a study of early T cells in non-severe SARS-CoV-2 infection. Study at large: Investigators sequenced bulk RNA drawn from unsorted whole blood, and chains remained unpaired. Study-wide results and caveats: VDJdb-based matching was biased toward anti-spike CD8 responses and missed private and CD4 specificities.

Turning to this clonotype: Its antigen remains unknown.

TCRdb itself ran the 5' RACE reads through MiXCR, one entry per CDR3 protein. This table holds around 50,000 distinct CDR3 sequences, roughly 12% found once. The specimen sequenced was whole blood. This TCR was recovered from an adult who was a healthcare worker with PCR-confirmed SARS-CoV-2 infection or an uninfected control (not recorded which).

The CDR3 nucleotides are TGCAGCGTTGAAGTCAATGAGCAGTTCTTC. Translation gives CSVEVNEQFF. The V and J genes are TRBV29-1 and TRBJ2-1; no firm D call. The germline V gene encodes CDR1 SQVTM and CDR2 ANQGSEA. The ends were cut back, 1 base at V and 6 bases at J, with 1 base in the middle. The CDR3 has 10 amino acids.